Below are 7 T cell receptor beta chains sequenced from a single sample in a study of T cell responses to AZD1222 COVID-19 vaccine. Only in-frame clones appear in the TCRdb table, and some are missing; sequencing was by immunoSEQ multiplex PCR. The table includes about 140,000 clones, 88% detected once. This specimen consisted of peripheral blood, obtained 28 days after the second AZD1222 dose. The source is an adult who received the AZD1222 COVID-19 vaccine.

This chain joins TRBV27 and TRBJ1-2, with D possibly being TRBD1 (6 bases). The CDR3 is made up of 14 amino acids. The V gene lost 7 bases and the J gene lost 1 base, with 13 bases spanning the gap. CDR1 is MNHEY, CDR2 SMNVEV, per germline (reference sequence). The CDR3 bases are TGTGCCAGCAAACTGACAGGTTTTAACTATGGCTACACCTTC. This encodes CASKLTGFNYGYTF.

The chain uses TRBV9 and TRBJ1-6; no reliable D call. V gave up 0 bases and J gave up 7 bases, with 11 bases separating them. The CDR3 totals 15 residues. Germline assignment: CDR1 SGDLS and CDR2 YYNGEE. The CDR3 is CASSVGGMGNSPLHF. The CDR3 nucleotides are TGTGCCAGCAGCGTAGGCGGGATGGGGAATTCACCCCTCCACTTT.

The chain links TRBV12-3 or TRBV12-4 to TRBJ1-3, with D possibly matching TRBD1 (5 bases). The CDR3 length is 13 residues. Trimming pared 3 bases from V and 7 bases from J, leaving 10 bases between. The CDR3 DNA is TGTGCCAGCAGTTTCGGCAGGGTGAACACCATATATTTT. It codes for CASSFGRVNTIYF.

The gene calls are TRBV19 and TRBJ2-1, with 7 bases aligning to TRBD1. V dropped 5 bases and J dropped 4; count of bases not matched to a gene: 8. This CDR3 comprises 15 residues. Germline values: CDR1 LNHDA, CDR2 SQIVND (reference sequence). CDR3 region: CASSAFRTGYNEQFF. The CDR3 DNA follows: TGTGCCAGTAGTGCGTTTAGGACAGGATACAATGAGCAGTTCTTC.

The chain recombines TRBV11-2 with TRBJ1-4, with a tentative D call TRBD1 (5 bases). Germline CDR1 SGHAT, CDR2 FQNNGV. CDR3 length equals 15 residues. The germline V and J ends were trimmed by 5 bases and 10 bases, with 20 bases remaining between them. The CDR3 is CASSVGTATAGKLFF. The CDR3 nucleotides read TGTGCCAGCAGCGTAGGGACCGCGACAGCTGGAAAACTGTTTTTT.

The rearrangement uses TRBV5-6 and TRBJ1-5; D is ambiguous. The germline V and J ends were trimmed by 1 base and 0 bases, with 8 bases remaining between them. The CDR3 extends over 15 amino acids. Germline V lookup: CDR1 SGHDT, CDR2 YYEEEE. The CDR3 nucleotides read TGTGCCAGCAGCTTGCGAGCTTTTAGCAATCAGCCCCAGCATTTT. It translates to CASSLRAFSNQPQHF.

J is TRBJ2-7 and V is TRBV27; a weak D match, TRBD2 (5 bases). Trimming cost V 4 bases and J 2 bases, with 12 bases left between them. The CDR3 totals 14 residues. Per the germline V gene, CDR1 is MNHEY and CDR2 is SMNVEV (reference sequence). This CDR3 is CASSSSGKTYEQYF. CDR3 nucleotides: TGTGCCAGCAGTTCCTCCGGGAAGACCTACGAGCAGTACTTC.